The source of this T cell receptor (beta chain) is a study of T cell repertoires in aging, cancer and after chemotherapy. Study-level background: Donors were grouped into six age bands spanning 30 or younger through 70 or older. Millions of TCR reads made up the full dataset.

Germline CDR1 reads MNHEY; CDR2 reads SVGEGT. V lost 3 bases and J lost 2, with 8 bases in between. The CDR3 length is 13 residues. On this clonotype: Its cognate antigen is unknown.

The template was genomic DNA from peripheral blood, not RNA. Study-level points and caveats: Untreated cancer patients had significantly lower blood TCR diversity than age-matched healthy donors.

Rearranged V-D-J TRB sequences were amplified with a mixed TRB-A/B primer pool. TCRdb called the multiplex PCR reads again in MiXCR, with one record for every CDR3 protein. In the table there are under 8,500 distinct CDR3 sequences, less than 40% of which are singletons. The chain carries TRBV6-2 or TRBV6-3 and TRBJ2-7; a possible D gene is TRBD1 (6 bases). This receptor was identified in a human donor in good health. Sequencing input: blood. The CDR3 sequence is CASSYGTPYEQYF. In DNA form, the CDR3 reads TGTGCCAGCAGTTATGGGACACCCTACGAGCAGTACTTC.